This TCR beta chain was sequenced in a study of vaccination and CD4 T cells after COVID-19. Whole-study context: In culture, cells were exposed to overlapping spike peptides from SARS-CoV-2, HCoV-NL63, HCoV-OC43 and HCoV-229E. Study observations and caveats: In convalescent patients, 304 of 307 vaccine-specific clones were spike mono-reactive.

Notes on this clonotype: Its antigen is still unknown.

The time point here: late sampling 161 to 241 days after vaccination in a few convalescent patients. As to treatment: roughly 10-day PBMC culture with coronavirus spike peptide pools or control peptides (ViraFEST assay). Culture conditions combined around 2 million PBMCs per well with 10 IU/ml IL-2 and roughly 10 ug/ml peptide pools. The V end lost 2 bases, the J end lost 6 bases, and 16 bases lay between the germline ends. This CDR3 spans 15 amino acids. CDR1 DFQATT and CDR2 SNEGSKA come from the germline V gene (reference sequence). The assay that was used to sequence DNA from cultured CD4+ T cells was the Oncomine TCR Beta short-read assay. From CD4+ T cells that had been cultured, genomic DNA was extracted. TCRdb re-called the PCR reads through MiXCR, storing one row per CDR3 protein. Here the sample spans roughly 15,000 distinct CDR3 sequences, about 52% being singletons.

This material consisted of CD4+ T cells from blood, cultured in vitro, taken about 7 months after SARS-CoV-2 vaccination. The rearrangement joins TRBV20-1 to TRBJ2-2; tentative D call: TRBD1 (5 bases). The clonotype originates from a human donor who had recovered from COVID-19. The CDR3 is CSARNRHHGAGELFF. The CDR3 DNA sequence: TGCAGTGCTAGAAACAGGCATCATGGCGCCGGGGAGCTGTTTTTT.